This entry features one TCR beta chain sequence. What it binds is unknown. These data come from a study of cytomegalovirus exposure and HLA in healthy donors. Whole-study results and caveats: A further, later analysis showed that HLA-associated TCR beta chains (compared with equally common others) were more clonally expanded. By HLA locus, TCR association rates varied in a later analysis, with DRB1 showing the most and HLA-C the fewest. The study listed some 160 cytomegalovirus-associated TCR beta chains.

Primers included in the PCR were 60 Vbeta and 13 Jbeta primers. Assay: immunoSEQ multiplex PCR; the TCRdb copy retains only in-frame clones and omits some. Of 80,000 to 95,000 clones listed, about 79% are singletons. The CDR3 length is 14 residues. Per the germline V gene, CDR1 is MGHRA and CDR2 is YSYEKL. V trimming: 5 bases; J trimming: 6 bases; junction bases outside the gene matches: 4. Sequenced material: PBMCs. This chain connects TRBV4-1 to TRBJ2-2, with 9 bases aligning to TRBD2. This sequence originates from a man in his late teens or twenties in good health and CMV-seropositive. CDR3 DNA: TGCGCCAGCAGCGGTGCGGGAGGGGCCGGGGAGCTGTTTTTT. It encodes CASSGAGGAGELFF.